This TCR beta chain was recovered during a study of CXCR3-negative and CXCR3-positive naive CD8 T cells. In preparing the TRB cDNA libraries, 5' RACE with UMI labels was used. TCRdb derives one entry per CDR3 protein from the 5' RACE reads, leaving out DNA. The repertoire table contains roughly 48,000 distinct CDR3 sequences. Input material: memory CD8+ T cells from blood. The TCR was taken from a human donor in good health. Some clones in this sample may be carry-over from other donors' samples.

CDR3 in amino acids: CASSIRQGSYEQYF. The rearrangement links TRBV7-8 to TRBJ2-7. This CDR3 has 14 amino acids. CDR1 and CDR2 (germline): SGHVS, FQNEAQ.